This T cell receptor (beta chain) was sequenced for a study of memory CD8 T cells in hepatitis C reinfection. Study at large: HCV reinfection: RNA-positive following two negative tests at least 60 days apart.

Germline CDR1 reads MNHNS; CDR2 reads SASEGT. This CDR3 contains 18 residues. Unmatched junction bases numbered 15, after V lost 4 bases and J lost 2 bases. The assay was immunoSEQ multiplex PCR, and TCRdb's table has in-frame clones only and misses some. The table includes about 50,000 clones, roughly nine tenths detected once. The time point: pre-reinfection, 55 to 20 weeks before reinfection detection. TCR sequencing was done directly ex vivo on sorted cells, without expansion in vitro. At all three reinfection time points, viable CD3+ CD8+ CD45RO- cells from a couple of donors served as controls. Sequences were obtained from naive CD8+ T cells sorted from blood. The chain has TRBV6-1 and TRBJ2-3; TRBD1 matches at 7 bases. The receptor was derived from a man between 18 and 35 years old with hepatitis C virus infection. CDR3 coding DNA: TGTGCCAGCAGTGGATGGGACAGACCCGAGTTTGACACAGATACGCAGTATTTT. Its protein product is CASSGWDRPEFDTDTQYF.